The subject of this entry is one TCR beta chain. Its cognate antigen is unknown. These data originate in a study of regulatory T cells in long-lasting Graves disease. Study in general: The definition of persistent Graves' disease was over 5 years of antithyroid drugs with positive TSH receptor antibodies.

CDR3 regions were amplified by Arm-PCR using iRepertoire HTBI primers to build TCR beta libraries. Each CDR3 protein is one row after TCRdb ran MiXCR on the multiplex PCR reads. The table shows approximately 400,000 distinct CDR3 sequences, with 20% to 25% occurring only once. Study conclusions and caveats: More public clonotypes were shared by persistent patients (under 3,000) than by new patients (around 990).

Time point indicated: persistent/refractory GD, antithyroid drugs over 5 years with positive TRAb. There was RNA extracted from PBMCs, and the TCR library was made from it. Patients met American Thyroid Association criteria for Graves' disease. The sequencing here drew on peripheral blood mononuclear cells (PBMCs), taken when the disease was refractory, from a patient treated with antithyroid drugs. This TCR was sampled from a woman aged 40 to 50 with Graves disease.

CDR3 protein: CASSLGAVLDTQYF. Here the CDR3 DNA reads TGTGCCAGCAGTTTAGGAGCGGTTCTGGATACGCAGTATTTT. The rearrangement joins TRBV28 to TRBJ2-3; D possibly corresponds to TRBD2 (5 bases). The CDR3 sequence is 14 residues long. Germline lookup yields CDR1 MDHEN and CDR2 SYDVKM. V was pared by 2 bases and J by 6 bases, with 12 bases between. The full variable domain, completed using reference TRBV28 and TRBJ2-3, is DVKVTQSSRYLVKRTGEKVFLECVQDMDHENMFWYRQDPGLGLRLIYFSYDVKMKEKGDIPEGYSVSREKKERFSLILESASTNQTSMYLCASSLGAVLDTQYFGPGTRLTVL.